Presented here are 8 T cell receptor beta chains from one specimen sequenced in a study of OX40 agonist ivuxolimab in advanced cancers. Assay: immunoSEQ multiplex PCR; the TCRdb copy retains only in-frame clones and omits some. The repertoire holds some 35,000 clones, with around four fifths as singletons. This sample comprised CD4+ or CD8+ T cells sorted from blood, obtained in a trial of the OX40 agonist ivuxolimab. The receptor set was obtained from an adult with an advanced solid tumor such as melanoma, head and neck, liver or kidney cancer.

The rearrangement uses TRBV10-3 and TRBJ1-2, with D maybe TRBD1 (5 bases). The ends were cut back, 10 bases at V and 2 bases at J, with 14 bases in the middle. This CDR3 spans 13 amino acids. The germline CDR1 and CDR2 sequences are ENHRY and SYGVKD. The CDR3 region has the DNA TGTGCCAGCGGATCGGGGGACAACTATGGCTACACCTTC. Translated: CASGSGDNYGYTF.

The chain links TRBV7-2 to TRBJ2-7; perhaps TRBD2 as D (7 bases). Trimming pared 7 bases from V and 4 bases from J, leaving 23 bases between. The germline gives CDR1 SGHTA, CDR2 FQGNSA. The CDR3 covers 16 residues. Written as DNA, the CDR3 is TGTGCCAGCACCGGGGGGCCGGCTAGCCCTTCTTACGAGCAGTACTTC. It yields the protein CASTGGPASPSYEQYF.

In DNA, the CDR3 is TGTGCCAGCAGTCCAGGGTTAGCCTACGAGCAGTACTTC. Protein sequence: CASSPGLAYEQYF. The J gene is TRBJ2-7, the V gene TRBV27; possible D gene TRBD1, 5 bases. V lost 5 bases, J lost 2 bases, and 10 bases lay in between. CDR3 length: 13 amino acids. From germline, CDR1 is MNHEY and CDR2 SMNVEV (reference sequence).

The chain has TRBV7-9 and TRBJ1-1; the D gene is possibly TRBD1 (5 bases). The CDR3 consists of 14 residues. With 4 bases removed from V and 1 base from J, the gap between germline ends came to 10 bases. CDR1 is SEHNR and CDR2 is FQNEAQ in the germline V gene (reference sequence). In DNA, the CDR3 is TGTGCCAGCAGCTGGGGCACAGGGAACACTGAAGCTTTCTTT. Its translation: CASSWGTGNTEAFF.

The rearrangement joins TRBV7-9 to TRBJ2-5, with 8 nucleotides matching TRBD2. V gave up 3 bases and J gave up 5 bases; unmatched junction bases: 2. The CDR3 has 13 residues. Germline V gene sequence: CDR1 SEHNR, CDR2 FQNEAQ (reference sequence). CDR3 sequence: CASSLRGGETQYF. CDR3 in DNA: TGTGCCAGCAGCTTGCGCGGGGGGGAGACCCAGTACTTC. Together with reference TRBV7-9 and TRBJ2-5, the CDR3 gives the full variable domain: DTGVSQNPRHKITKRGQNVTFRCDPISEHNRLYWYRQTLGQGPEFLTYFQNEAQLEKSRLLSDRFSAERPKGSFSTLEIQRTEQGDSAMYLCASSLRGGETQYFGPGTRLLVL.

The gene calls are TRBV28 and TRBJ1-1; weak D call: TRBD1 (5 bases). Trimming took off 5 bases at V and 5 bases at J, with 15 bases between the two ends. The germline V gene encodes CDR1 MDHEN and CDR2 SYDVKM. The CDR3 has 14 amino acids. CDR3: CASSQSRGETEAFF. Here the CDR3 DNA reads TGTGCCAGCAGTCAATCCAGAGGGGAAACTGAAGCTTTCTTT.

This chain connects TRBV30 to TRBJ2-7, with D perhaps given as TRBD1 or TRBD2 (5 bases each). CDR1 GTSNPN and CDR2 SVGIG come from the germline V gene (reference sequence). Trimming removed 1 base at V and 0 bases at J, with 7 bases between. The CDR3 is 13 amino acids. In nucleotides, the CDR3 is TGTGCCTGGAGTGGGGACGGCTCCTACGAGCAGTACTTC. Translating gives CAWSGDGSYEQYF.

V gene TRBV7-2 combines with J gene TRBJ2-3; 7 bases map to TRBD2. The V gene's germline CDR1 is SGHTA and CDR2 FQGNSA. J was trimmed by 4 bases and V by 4 bases; bases with no gene match: 11. The CDR3 is made up of 16 amino acids. The CDR3, as DNA: TGTGCCAGCAGCTCTCTTCCTGCGGGAGTAGCAGATACGCAGTATTTT. Its translation: CASSSLPAGVADTQYF. The whole variable domain, remainder taken from reference TRBV7-2 and TRBJ2-3, is GAGVSQSPSNKVTEKGKDVELRCDPISGHTALYWYRQSLGQGLEFLIYFQGNSAPDKSGLPSDRFSAERTGGSVSTLTIQRTQQEDSAVYLCASSSLPAGVADTQYFGPGTRLTVL.